The 28 T cell receptor beta chains below were found in one sample sequenced in a study of T cell responses to AZD1222 COVID-19 vaccine. This table comes from immunoSEQ multiplex PCR, and its TCRdb copy is limited to in-frame clones, with some not included. Seen here are 90,000 to 110,000 clones, roughly 82% observed once, and the top ten hold 5%. The input for sequencing was peripheral blood, taken on day 0 of AZD1222 vaccination. Every receptor here comes from an adult in good health.

The J gene is TRBJ1-2, the V gene TRBV6-1; 11 bases align to TRBD1. CDR1 is MNHNS, CDR2 SASEGT, per germline. This CDR3 region has 15 residues. V dropped 3 bases and J dropped 4; count of bases not matched to a gene: 4. The DNA of the CDR3 is TGTGCCAGCAGTGAGAGGACAGGGGGCGGCTATGGCTACACCTTC. It encodes CASSERTGGGYGYTF.

This chain uses TRBV12-3 or TRBV12-4 with TRBJ1-2; no reliable D call. V was shortened by 4 bases and J by 8 bases, with 11 bases between the two germline ends. This CDR3 contains 12 residues. The CDR3 region is CASSYSSRGYTF. CDR3 nucleotide sequence: TGTGCCAGCAGTTACTCCTCACGGGGCTACACCTTC.

V gene TRBV20-1 combines with J gene TRBJ2-5; D gene ambiguous. Germline CDR1 reads DFQATT; CDR2 reads SNEGSKA (reference sequence). This CDR3 region has 12 residues. The V gene lost 3 bases and the J gene lost 5 bases, with 10 bases spanning the gap. CDR3 amino acids: CSASYRGETQYF. The CDR3 DNA reads as TGCAGTGCTAGTTATCGAGGCGAGACCCAGTACTTC.

The chain is built from TRBV6-5 and TRBJ2-7; no firm D call. The CDR3 length is 13 residues. V was clipped by 4 bases and J by 4 bases, with 11 bases between them. The V gene's germline CDR1 is MNHEY and CDR2 SVGAGI. The CDR3 region has the DNA TGTGCCAGCAGTTCTCTCGGAACTTACGAGCAGTACTTC. Amino acid sequence: CASSSLGTYEQYF.

This clone was seen a few times. Additional DNA sequences in this sample encode the identical CDR3. V and J are TRBV5-4 and TRBJ1-5; 9 bases line up with TRBD1. V gave up 5 bases and J gave up 0 bases; unmatched junction bases: 3. The CDR3 consists of 15 residues. The germline V gene has CDR1 SGHNT and CDR2 YYREEE (reference sequence). The CDR3 sequence: CASSPGQGSNQPQHF. Here the CDR3 DNA reads TGTGCCAGCAGTCCGGGACAGGGTAGCAATCAGCCCCAGCATTTT.

This chain connects TRBV9 to TRBJ1-1; D remains unclear. The CDR3 totals 13 residues. V shed 3 bases and J shed 4 bases, with 10 bases lying between them. CDR1 is SGDLS and CDR2 is YYNGEE in the germline V gene. The CDR3 coding sequence is TGTGCCAGCAGCGGCCTGTTGGGCACTGAAGCTTTCTTT. Translation gives CASSGLLGTEAFF.

The chain employs TRBV18 and TRBJ2-7, with D possibly being TRBD2 (5 bases). The CDR3 is 13 residues long. The germline V gene encodes CDR1 KGHSH and CDR2 LQKENI. V was trimmed by 5 bases and J by 5 bases, leaving 13 bases between them. The CDR3 nucleotides read TGTGCCAGCTCAATCCTACCCGGGGACGAGCAGTACTTC. It translates to CASSILPGDEQYF.

The rearrangement joins TRBV19 to TRBJ1-5; possibly TRBD1 for D (5 bases). CDR1 and CDR2 from the germline V gene are LNHDA and SQIVND (reference sequence). The CDR3 length is 11 residues. Trimming removed 4 bases from V and 10 bases from J, with 8 bases in between. The CDR3 protein is CASSSGAPQHF. The CDR3 nucleotides are TGTGCCAGTAGTAGCGGGGCTCCCCAGCATTTT.

The CDR3 nucleotides read TGTGCCAGCAGGACTTTAGGACTAGCGGGGTTATACAATGAGCAGTTCTTC. It translates to CASRTLGLAGLYNEQFF. V usage is TRBV7-8 and J usage is TRBJ2-1, with TRBD2 matching 12 bases. V was clipped by 6 bases and J by 4 bases; unmatched bases: 10. This CDR3 region has 17 residues. Germline CDR1 reads SGHVS; CDR2 reads FQNEAQ.

The chain carries TRBV20-1 and TRBJ1-3; D is ambiguous. CDR1 and CDR2 from the germline V gene are DFQATT and SNEGSKA (reference sequence). The CDR3 loop spans 13 amino acids. The V end lost 3 bases, the J end lost 7 bases, and 13 bases lay between the germline ends. The CDR3 spells CSASPSDLNTIYF. CDR3 sequence (DNA): TGCAGTGCTAGTCCCAGCGACCTCAACACCATATATTTT.

Written as DNA, the CDR3 is TGTGCCAGCAGCTTAGTAGCGGGATATGACACTGAAGCTTTCTTT. Its protein is CASSLVAGYDTEAFF. The chain is built from TRBV7-8 and TRBJ1-1; D gene uncertain. Trimming removed 1 base at V and 3 bases at J, with 12 bases between. The CDR3 runs to 15 residues. From germline, CDR1 is SGHVS and CDR2 FQNEAQ.

This clone appeared a single time. No conserved phenylalanine or tryptophan is present at the end of the CDR3, so a read error is the likely explanation. The DNA is left out, because the CDR3 cannot be placed on it with certainty; the CDR3 is given as TCRdb lists it. The rearrangement links TRBV7-9 to TRBJ1-1. Inclusive of both ends, the CDR3 amounts to 10 amino acids. Germline-derived CDR1 and CDR2 are SEHNR and FQNEAQ (reference sequence). CDR3 amino acids: CASSLGGGSI.

This chain links TRBV3-1 (or the pseudogene TRBV3-2) with TRBJ2-7, with 7 nucleotides matching TRBD1. In germline, CDR1 is LGHDT, CDR2 YNNKEL (reference sequence). V lost 2 bases, J lost 5 bases, and 9 bases stayed unmatched. This CDR3 comprises 15 residues. CDR3 sequence reads: CASSQPGQKRHEQYF. The CDR3 DNA reads TGTGCCAGCAGCCAACCGGGACAGAAGCGTCACGAGCAGTACTTC.

This clone was recorded once. V is TRBV5-6 and J is TRBJ2-2, with D unclear. The CDR3 has 16 amino acids. Germline V gene lookup returns CDR1 SGHDT and CDR2 YYEEEE. V gave up 6 bases and J gave up 2 bases, with 17 bases separating them. CDR3: CASTPERRVNTGELFF. CDR3 nucleotide sequence: TGTGCCAGCACCCCGGAAAGAAGGGTCAACACCGGGGAGCTGTTTTTT.

In DNA form, the CDR3 reads TGCGCCAGCAGCCAAGGGCGGGGGGCTAACACAGATACGCAGTATTTT. It encodes CASSQGRGANTDTQYF. The rearrangement joins TRBV4-1 to TRBJ2-3, with 8 positions matching TRBD2. The V gene's germline CDR1 is MGHRA and CDR2 YSYEKL. After removal of 1 base from V and 2 bases from J, the junction contained 5 bases not matched to a gene. The CDR3 has 16 residues.

The CDR3 region has the DNA TGCGCCAGCAGACTTGAGGCGCAGGGGGGAGGCAATCAGCCCCAGCATTTT. It is translated as CASRLEAQGGGNQPQHF. This chain connects TRBV5-1 to TRBJ1-5, with 7 bases identical to TRBD1. This CDR3 contains 17 residues. From germline, CDR1 is SGHRS and CDR2 YFSETQ. The trim removed 5 bases at V and 2 bases at J, leaving 13 bases unmatched.

V and J are TRBV9 and TRBJ1-2; D gene ambiguous. The V end was cut by 1 base, the J end by 5 bases, with 12 bases between. Germline assignment: CDR1 SGDLS and CDR2 YYNGEE. There are 14 residues in the CDR3. The CDR3 reads CASSVSPFAYGYTF. DNA for the CDR3: TGTGCCAGCAGCGTATCCCCTTTTGCGTATGGCTACACCTTC.

The chain has TRBV5-1 and TRBJ1-1; D unresolved. Germline V gene sequence: CDR1 SGHRS, CDR2 YFSETQ. The V gene lost 1 base and the J gene lost 1 base, with 8 bases spanning the gap. CDR3 length equals 14 residues. The DNA for the CDR3 is TGCGCCAGCAGCTTGAGACTGGCGAACACTGAAGCTTTCTTT. Translating it yields CASSLRLANTEAFF.

This clone was counted a single time. The rearrangement uses TRBV6-5 and TRBJ1-1; 7 positions agree with TRBD1. The germline V gene has CDR1 MNHEY and CDR2 SVGAGI. V gave up 10 bases and J gave up 4 bases; unmatched junction bases: 6. This CDR3 has 12 residues. CDR3 sequence reads: CATRQGPTEAFF. CDR3 DNA: TGTGCCACCAGACAGGGACCCACTGAAGCTTTCTTT.

This clone appeared once. The chain couples TRBV19 to TRBJ1-5; D not resolved. CDR1 LNHDA and CDR2 SQIVND come from the germline V gene (reference sequence). The V end was cut by 9 bases, the J end by 5 bases, with 17 bases between. The CDR3 has 14 residues. Written as DNA, the CDR3 is TGTGCCAGCCAAGGACTTCTAGGCGATCAGCCCCAGCATTTT. Its translation: CASQGLLGDQPQHF.

The chain carries TRBV7-9 and TRBJ2-3; D perhaps matches TRBD2 (5 bases). V lost 3 bases, J lost 2 bases, and 12 bases lay in between. The CDR3 is 15 amino acids. Germline V gene sequence: CDR1 SEHNR, CDR2 FQNEAQ (reference sequence). The CDR3 bases are TGTGCCAGCAGCTTTACGGACTCCCACACAGATACGCAGTATTTT. This sequence encodes CASSFTDSHTDTQYF.

V usage is TRBV7-4 and J usage is TRBJ1-1; unclear D gene. Trimming pared 2 bases from V and 2 bases from J, leaving 6 bases between. The CDR3 runs 13 residues. From germline, CDR1 is SGHVT and CDR2 SQSDAQ. This chain's CDR3 is CASSLLGNTEAFF. In DNA, the CDR3 is TGTGCCAGCAGCTTATTGGGAAACACTGAAGCTTTCTTT. Supplemented by reference TRBV7-4 and TRBJ1-1, the full variable domain reads GAGVSQSPRYKVAKRGRDVALRCDSISGHVTLYWYRQTLGQGSEVLTYSQSDAQRDKSGRPSGRFSAERPERSVSTLKIQRTEQGDSAVYLCASSLLGNTEAFFGQGTRLTVV.

Turning to this clone: The junction and the germline gene differ at one end; a read error may be behind it. J is TRBJ2-2 and V is TRBV19, with D perhaps matching TRBD1 or TRBD2 (6 bases each). The germline CDR1 and CDR2 sequences are LNHDA and SQIVND (reference sequence). The CDR3 is 15 residues long. CDR3 coding DNA: TGTGCCAGTAGGCAAAGGGGGGCGAACATCGGGGAGCTGTTTTTT. Amino acid sequence: CASRQRGANIGELFF.

The chain has TRBV15 and TRBJ1-1, with TRBD1 identical over 7 bases. Trimming at V came to 3 bases and at J to 7 bases, leaving 8 bases not matched to a gene. The CDR3 sequence is 14 residues long. Per germline, CDR1 LNHNV and CDR2 YYDKDF (reference sequence). The CDR3 spells CATSSLRGRNEAFF. Written as DNA, the CDR3 is TGTGCCACCAGCAGCCTTAGGGGGCGTAATGAAGCTTTCTTT.

The V call is TRBV4-2, the J call TRBJ1-1; D not certain. Germline loops: CDR1 LGHNA, CDR2 YNFKEQ. Trimming cost V 1 base and J 9 bases, with 24 bases left between them. The CDR3 length is 17 residues. CDR3 loop: CASSQGLEGAGIEQAFF. The CDR3, as DNA: TGTGCCAGCAGCCAAGGCCTGGAGGGCGCGGGTATCGAACAAGCTTTCTTT.

This chain connects TRBV6-2 or TRBV6-3 to TRBJ1-2; D unresolved. Trimming stripped 6 bases from V and 2 bases from J, with 10 bases between. This CDR3 has 13 amino acids. From germline, CDR1 is MNHEY and CDR2 SVGEGT. The CDR3 spells CASSPGENYGYTF. The CDR3 DNA reads as TGTGCCAGCAGCCCCGGGGAGAACTATGGCTACACCTTC.

The count of this clone is one. V usage is TRBV9 and J usage is TRBJ2-5, with a weak D call TRBD2 (6 bases). The V end lost 3 bases, the J end lost 1 base, and 13 bases lay between the germline ends. The CDR3 has 15 amino acids. Germline loops: CDR1 SGDLS, CDR2 YYNGEE. In nucleotides, the CDR3 is TGTGCCAGCAGCGCGGGGGAGGCGGGCCAAGAGACCCAGTACTTC. Translated: CASSAGEAGQETQYF.

This clone occurred a few times. The rearrangement uses TRBV7-2 and TRBJ1-2, with D possibly being TRBD1 (6 bases). V lost 5 bases and J lost 4, with 17 bases in between. CDR3 length: 15 residues. The germline V gene encodes CDR1 SGHTA and CDR2 FQGNSA. The CDR3 region has the DNA TGTGCCAGCAGCCATACCAAGAGGGGGACCTATGGCTACACCTTC. Translating gives CASSHTKRGTYGYTF.